This entry lists 15 T cell receptor beta chains sequenced from one sample in a study of cytomegalovirus exposure and HLA in healthy donors. The method was immunoSEQ multiplex PCR; TCRdb's version includes in-frame clones alone and lacks a portion of them. Seen here are fewer than 150,000 clones, 88% observed once, and the top ten hold 1.4%. Source material: PBMCs. Receptor source: a man younger than 45 in good health and CMV-seronegative.

The chain employs TRBV6-1 and TRBJ1-5; D call uncertain. This CDR3 comprises 13 residues. CDR1 and CDR2 from the germline V gene are MNHNS and SASEGT. The germline V and J ends were trimmed by 5 bases and 4 bases, with 9 bases remaining between them. CDR3 bases: TGTGCCAGCAGTTTGGGAGAAAATCAGCCCCAGCATTTT. It specifies CASSLGENQPQHF.

The chain recombines TRBV7-9 with TRBJ2-1; 7 bases are shared with TRBD2. Per the germline V gene, CDR1 is SEHNR and CDR2 is FQNEAQ (reference sequence). V shed 6 bases, J shed 7 bases, and the junction held 15 bases outside the gene matches. The CDR3 is 16 residues long. CDR3 loop: CASRRREAAGENEQFF. The CDR3 DNA reads as TGTGCCAGCAGGCGAAGAGAAGCGGCGGGAGAAAATGAGCAGTTCTTC.

The V and J genes are TRBV7-6 and TRBJ1-3, with D maybe TRBD1 (6 bases). The CDR3 contains 12 residues. CDR1 SGHVS and CDR2 FNYEAQ come from the germline V gene. Trimming took off 5 bases at V and 4 bases at J, with 6 bases between the two ends. CDR3 DNA: TGTGCCAGCAGCCAGGGGGGAAACACCATATATTTT. Translated: CASSQGGNTIYF.

This chain connects TRBV7-7 to TRBJ2-2; D is perhaps TRBD2 (6 bases). V was trimmed by 1 base and J by 6 bases, leaving 15 bases between them. The CDR3 covers 16 residues. Looked up from germline, CDR1 is SSHAT and CDR2 is FNYEAQ (reference sequence). CDR3 sequence: CASSLGYSREAGELFF. Written as DNA, the CDR3 is TGTGCCAGCAGCTTAGGATATTCTAGGGAGGCCGGGGAGCTGTTTTTT.

This rearrangement joins TRBV30 to TRBJ1-5; D gene uncertain. CDR1 GTSNPN and CDR2 SVGIG come from the germline V gene (reference sequence). This CDR3 contains 14 residues. Trimming removed 3 bases from V and 1 base from J, with 10 bases in between. The CDR3 DNA sequence: TGTGCCTGGAGCCATCTAGACAGCAATCAGCCCCAGCATTTT. Translating gives CAWSHLDSNQPQHF.

V and J are TRBV5-1 and TRBJ2-7, with 7 bases identical to TRBD1. This CDR3 spans 12 amino acids. Germline V gene lookup returns CDR1 SGHRS and CDR2 YFSETQ. The trim removed 7 bases at V and 3 bases at J, leaving 4 bases unmatched. The CDR3 sequence is CASYRGNYEQYF. The CDR3 coding sequence is TGCGCCAGCTACAGGGGAAACTACGAGCAGTACTTC. The whole variable domain, filled in from reference TRBV5-1 and TRBJ2-7, reads KAGVTQTPRYLIKTRGQQVTLSCSPISGHRSVSWYQQTPGQGLQFLFEYFSETQRNKGNFPGRFSGRQFSNSRSEMNVSTLELGDSALYLCASYRGNYEQYFGPGTRLTVT.

This sequence joins TRBV5-4 and TRBJ2-7; 8 bases agree with TRBD1. Germline CDR1 and CDR2: SGHNT and YYREEE (reference sequence). CDR3 length: 15 residues. V was clipped by 1 base and J by 3 bases; unmatched bases: 6. DNA for the CDR3: TGTGCCAGCAGCTTGTACGCGACAGGGGACTACGAGCAGTACTTC. This translates into CASSLYATGDYEQYF.

The CDR3 is CASRPDRGLPEQYF. In DNA, the CDR3 is TGTGCCAGCAGACCTGACAGGGGTTTACCCGAGCAGTACTTC. The gene calls are TRBV5-4 and TRBJ2-7, with TRBD1 matching over 8 bases. The V segment lost 5 bases and the J segment 6 bases; nucleotides outside the gene matches: 10. CDR1 and CDR2 (germline): SGHNT, YYREEE (reference sequence). CDR3 length: 14 residues.

In this sample, this clone turned up once. The genes are TRBV30 and TRBJ2-3; D gene ambiguous. Germline V gene data show CDR1 as GTSNPN and CDR2 as SVGIG (reference sequence). This CDR3 is built from 15 residues. V lost 0 bases and J lost 1, with 11 bases in between. The CDR3: CAWSVSRVGTDTQYF. In DNA form, the CDR3 reads TGTGCCTGGAGTGTAAGTAGAGTGGGCACAGATACGCAGTATTTT.

V usage is TRBV7-9 and J usage is TRBJ2-7; D might be TRBD1 (6 bases). Trimming pared 6 bases from V and 0 bases from J, leaving 9 bases between. The CDR3 runs 13 residues. The germline V gene has CDR1 SEHNR and CDR2 FQNEAQ (reference sequence). The CDR3, as DNA: TGTGCCAGCAGTCACAGGGTCTCCTACGAGCAGTACTTC. Translating it yields CASSHRVSYEQYF.

This chain connects TRBV27 to TRBJ2-7, with 12 bases fitting TRBD1. The CDR3 runs to 15 residues. V lost 8 bases and J lost 4; bases outside the gene matches: 9. CDR1 and CDR2 from the germline V gene are MNHEY and SMNVEV (reference sequence). The CDR3 loop is CASRRGTGGIYEQYF. As DNA, the CDR3 is TGTGCCAGCCGACGCGGGACAGGGGGCATTTACGAGCAGTACTTC.

This clone was counted a single time. This chain joins TRBV7-7 and TRBJ2-5; 14 bases match TRBD2. Losses at the gene ends were 5 bases for V and 1 base for J; bases not matched to a gene: 3. This CDR3 spans 16 amino acids. Looked up from germline, CDR1 is SSHAT and CDR2 is FNYEAQ (reference sequence). The CDR3 sequence is CASSDGLAGGQETQYF. As DNA, the CDR3 is TGTGCCAGCAGCGACGGACTAGCGGGAGGCCAAGAGACCCAGTACTTC.

This clone appeared a few times. The chain employs TRBV27 and TRBJ2-7; TRBD2 matches 11 bases. Germline CDR1 and CDR2: MNHEY and SMNVEV (reference sequence). Trimming cost V 5 bases and J 3 bases; bases outside gene matches: 3. The CDR3 is 14 residues long. The CDR3, as DNA: TGTGCCAGCAGTGCGACTAGCGGGGTCTACGAGCAGTACTTC. The encoded protein is CASSATSGVYEQYF.

The chain uses TRBV5-6 and TRBJ1-4; 9 bases align to TRBD1. The germline CDR1 and CDR2 sequences are SGHDT and YYEEEE. The ends lost 4 bases at V and 6 bases at J; junction bases unmatched: 16. This CDR3 comprises 18 residues. The CDR3 region is CASSQTTLRTGEDEKLFF. CDR3 sequence (DNA): TGTGCCAGCAGCCAGACGACTTTACGGACAGGGGAGGATGAAAAACTGTTTTTT.

The chain couples TRBV5-6 to TRBJ2-7, with D possibly TRBD2 on 6 matching bases. Trimming shortened V by 2 bases and J by 5 bases, and 8 bases separated the two germline ends. Germline CDR1 is SGHDT and CDR2 is YYEEEE. The length of the CDR3 is 12 residues. CDR3 residues: CASSFGGDEQYF. The CDR3 region has the DNA TGTGCCAGCAGCTTCGGGGGAGACGAGCAGTACTTC.